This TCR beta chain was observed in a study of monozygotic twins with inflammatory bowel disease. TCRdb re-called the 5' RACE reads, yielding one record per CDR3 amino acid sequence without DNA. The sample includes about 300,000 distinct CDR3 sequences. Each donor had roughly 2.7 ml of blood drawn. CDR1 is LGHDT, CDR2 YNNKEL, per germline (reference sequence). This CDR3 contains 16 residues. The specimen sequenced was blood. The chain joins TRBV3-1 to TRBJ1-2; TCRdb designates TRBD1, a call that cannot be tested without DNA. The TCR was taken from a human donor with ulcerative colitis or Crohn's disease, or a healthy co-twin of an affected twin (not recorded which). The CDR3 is CASSQGAYRDNYGYTF. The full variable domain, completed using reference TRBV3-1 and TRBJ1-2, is DTAVSQTPKYLVTQMGNDKSIKCEQNLGHDTMYWYKQDSKKFLKIMFSYNNKELIINETVPNRFSPKSPDKAHLNLHINSLELGDSAVYFCASSQGAYRDNYGYTFGSGTRLTVV.